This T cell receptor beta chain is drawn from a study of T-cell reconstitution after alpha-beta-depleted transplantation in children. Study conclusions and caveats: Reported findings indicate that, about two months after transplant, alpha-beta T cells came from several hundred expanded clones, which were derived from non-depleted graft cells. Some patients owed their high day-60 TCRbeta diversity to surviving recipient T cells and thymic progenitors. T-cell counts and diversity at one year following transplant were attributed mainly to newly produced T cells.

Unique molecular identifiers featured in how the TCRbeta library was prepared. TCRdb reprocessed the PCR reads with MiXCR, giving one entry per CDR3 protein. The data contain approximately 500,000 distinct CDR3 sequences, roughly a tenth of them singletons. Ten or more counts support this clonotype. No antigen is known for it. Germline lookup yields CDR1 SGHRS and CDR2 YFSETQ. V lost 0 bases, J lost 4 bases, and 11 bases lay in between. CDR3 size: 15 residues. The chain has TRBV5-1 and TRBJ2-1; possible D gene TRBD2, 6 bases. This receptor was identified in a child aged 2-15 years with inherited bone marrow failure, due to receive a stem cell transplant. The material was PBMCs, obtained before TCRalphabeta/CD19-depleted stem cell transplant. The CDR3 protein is CASSLGGIRYNEQFF. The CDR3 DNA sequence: TGCGCCAGCAGCTTGGGCGGGATTCGGTACAATGAGCAGTTCTTC.